A single sample is the source of the 12 T cell receptor beta chains below, sequenced in a study of blood T cell repertoires in COVID-19. Repertoires were generated with immunoSEQ multiplex PCR, while TCRdb's copy carries only in-frame clones and drops some. Of under 300,000 clones listed, roughly 90% were seen once; the top ten hold around 2%. The sequencing sample was made of peripheral blood. The origin of the receptors is a woman aged 40 to 55 who had recovered from COVID-19.

This clone was found a few times. This chain joins TRBV19 and TRBJ1-2, with TRBD1 as a possible D gene (6 bases). The CDR3 has 13 residues. Germline CDR1 reads LNHDA; CDR2 reads SQIVND (reference sequence). V gave up 3 bases and J gave up 3 bases, with 8 bases separating them. The CDR3: CASSMNRDYGYTF. CDR3 bases: TGTGCCAGTAGTATGAACAGGGACTATGGCTACACCTTC.

The J gene is TRBJ2-5, the V gene TRBV4-2; tentatively, D is TRBD2 (7 bases). CDR3 length equals 14 residues. V was trimmed by 4 bases and J by 3 bases, leaving 12 bases between them. Per the germline V gene, CDR1 is LGHNA and CDR2 is YNFKEQ. CDR3 sequence: CASSPEGGEETQYF. In nucleotides, the CDR3 is TGTGCCAGCAGCCCCGAGGGGGGGGAAGAGACCCAGTACTTC.

The gene calls are TRBV2 and TRBJ1-2; possibly TRBD1 for D (6 bases). With 3 bases removed from V and 4 bases from J, the gap between germline ends came to 9 bases. In germline, CDR1 is SNHLY, CDR2 FYNNEI. This CDR3 spans 13 amino acids. DNA for the CDR3: TGTGCCAGCAGTGAGATGACAGGCTATGGCTACACCTTC. Its translation is CASSEMTGYGYTF.

The rearrangement links TRBV27 to TRBJ2-2; possible D gene TRBD2, 7 bases. The CDR3 consists of 15 residues. CDR1 and CDR2 (germline): MNHEY, SMNVEV (reference sequence). V was clipped by 5 bases and J by 5 bases, with 15 bases between them. CDR3 in amino acids: CASSRGGGRTGELFF. CDR3 in DNA: TGTGCCAGCAGTCGGGGAGGGGGGCGGACCGGGGAGCTGTTTTTT.

The V gene is TRBV28, the J gene TRBJ2-3, with TRBD2 matching over 9 bases. J gave up 4 bases and V 8 bases, and 16 bases lay outside the gene matches. The CDR3 sequence is 17 residues long. Germline V gives CDR1 MDHEN, CDR2 SYDVKM. In nucleotides, the CDR3 is TGTGCCAGCCGACTAGATAGTAGCGGGGGTGGGTCAGATACGCAGTATTTT. It codes for CASRLDSSGGGSDTQYF. Based on the CDR3 plus reference TRBV28 and TRBJ2-3, the full variable domain is DVKVTQSSRYLVKRTGEKVFLECVQDMDHENMFWYRQDPGLGLRLIYFSYDVKMKEKGDIPEGYSVSREKKERFSLILESASTNQTSMYLCASRLDSSGGGSDTQYFGPGTRLTVL.

The chain uses TRBV5-5 and TRBJ2-7; perhaps TRBD2 as D (6 bases). This CDR3 has 13 residues. Germline assignment: CDR1 SGHKS and CDR2 YYEKEE (reference sequence). Trimming took off 1 base at V and 7 bases at J, with 12 bases between the two ends. CDR3 sequence reads: CASSLWGVGEQYF. The CDR3 nucleotides are TGTGCCAGCAGCTTGTGGGGGGTCGGTGAGCAGTACTTC.

The chain has TRBV28 and TRBJ2-3, with 11 bases matching TRBD2. V shed 5 bases, J shed 4 bases, and the junction held 8 bases outside the gene matches. Germline V gene lookup returns CDR1 MDHEN and CDR2 SYDVKM. This CDR3 region has 16 residues. The CDR3 is CASSHSGTSGSDTQYF. The CDR3 nucleotides read TGTGCCAGCAGTCACTCCGGGACTAGCGGATCAGATACGCAGTATTTT.

The rearrangement uses TRBV9 and TRBJ2-3; 8 nucleotides align to TRBD2. The CDR3 length is 16 residues. Germline trimming cut 0 bases from V and 3 bases from J; bases unmatched to any gene: 6. From germline, CDR1 is SGDLS and CDR2 YYNGEE. The CDR3: CASSVAVSGGTDTQYF. The CDR3 DNA reads TGTGCCAGCAGCGTAGCTGTGTCGGGAGGGACAGATACGCAGTATTTT.

The chain recombines TRBV6-5 with TRBJ1-5; no reliable D call. V lost 10 bases to trimming and J lost 5 bases, with 21 bases between them. CDR3 length: 15 residues. Germline V CDR1 and CDR2: MNHEY, SVGAGI. The CDR3 nucleotides read TGTGCCACTTGGGGAGTGAGTCCATTTTATCAGCCCCAGCATTTT. Translating it yields CATWGVSPFYQPQHF.

V usage is TRBV19 and J usage is TRBJ2-5; a weak D match, TRBD2 (6 bases). CDR3 length: 12 residues. CDR1 and CDR2 from the germline V gene are LNHDA and SQIVND (reference sequence). The V end lost 4 bases, the J end lost 7 bases, and 10 bases lay between the germline ends. Written as DNA, the CDR3 is TGTGCCAGTAGTACACTGGGAGGGACCCAGTACTTC. Its translation is CASSTLGGTQYF. Full variable domain (missing parts from reference TRBV19 and TRBJ2-5): DGGITQSPKYLFRKEGQNVTLSCEQNLNHDAMYWYRQDPGQGLRLIYYSQIVNDFQKGDIAEGYSVSREKKESFPLTVTSAQKNPTAFYLCASSTLGGTQYFGPGTRLLVL.

The genes are TRBV7-9 and TRBJ2-4; a possible D gene is TRBD1 (5 bases). Trimming removed 4 bases from V and 7 bases from J, with 14 bases in between. The CDR3 sequence is 14 residues long. Germline values: CDR1 SEHNR, CDR2 FQNEAQ (reference sequence). The CDR3 spells CASSSPTGANIQYF. The CDR3 DNA reads as TGTGCCAGCAGCTCACCTACAGGAGCTAACATTCAGTACTTC.

The chain uses TRBV11-2 and TRBJ2-1; no definite D call. The CDR3 sequence is 13 residues long. V was cut by 1 base and J by 6 bases, with 7 bases left in between. Germline V gene lookup returns CDR1 SGHAT and CDR2 FQNNGV. This chain's CDR3 is CASSLGAVNEQFF. Written as DNA, the CDR3 is TGTGCCAGCAGCTTAGGGGCCGTCAATGAGCAGTTCTTC.